These 9 T cell receptor beta chains were sequenced from one sample in a study of OX40 agonist ivuxolimab in advanced cancers. Generated by immunoSEQ multiplex PCR, the TCRdb table keeps only in-frame clones and is missing some. The sample includes 60,000 to 85,000 clones, over 60% of them seen just once. Sample: CD4+ or CD8+ T cells sorted from blood, taken in a trial of the OX40 agonist ivuxolimab. These receptors all stem from an adult with an advanced solid tumor such as melanoma, head and neck, liver or kidney cancer.

This chain links TRBV9 with TRBJ2-2; no reliable D call. The length of the CDR3 is 14 residues. Germline V gives CDR1 SGDLS, CDR2 YYNGEE. V lost 0 bases and J 6 bases, leaving 9 bases between the germline ends. This CDR3 reads CASSVVSESGELFF. CDR3 coding DNA: TGTGCCAGCAGCGTAGTAAGTGAGTCCGGGGAGCTGTTTTTT.

The chain employs TRBV11-2 and TRBJ2-3; 11 nucleotides line up with TRBD2. The V gene's germline CDR1 is SGHAT and CDR2 FQNNGV. The CDR3 has 16 residues. The trim removed 3 bases at V and 8 bases at J, leaving 10 bases unmatched. The CDR3 is CASSFSYSGGAPTQYF. The DNA for the CDR3 is TGTGCCAGCAGCTTTTCTTATAGCGGGGGGGCCCCTACGCAGTATTTT.

V and J are TRBV9 and TRBJ1-6; D is uncertain. Germline CDR1 SGDLS, CDR2 YYNGEE. Trimming pared 0 bases from V and 3 bases from J, leaving 10 bases between. CDR3 length: 16 amino acids. CDR3 coding DNA: TGTGCCAGCAGCGTAGGCGCGTATAGCTATAATTCACCCCTCCACTTT. It is translated as CASSVGAYSYNSPLHF.

In its sample, this clone was seen once. The chain is built from TRBV19 and TRBJ2-1, with unresolved D. The germline V gene has CDR1 LNHDA and CDR2 SQIVND (reference sequence). The CDR3 length is 14 residues. V dropped 7 bases and J dropped 4 bases, with 14 bases sitting between them. In DNA, the CDR3 is TGTGCCAGTAATCAGCAGTCACAGTACAATGAGCAGTTCTTC. Amino acid sequence: CASNQQSQYNEQFF. The entire variable domain, with the rest obtained from reference TRBV19 and TRBJ2-1, is as follows: DGGITQSPKYLFRKEGQNVTLSCEQNLNHDAMYWYRQDPGQGLRLIYYSQIVNDFQKGDIAEGYSVSREKKESFPLTVTSAQKNPTAFYLCASNQQSQYNEQFFGPGTRLTVL.

The chain links TRBV7-6 to TRBJ2-2; TRBD1 aligns across 8 bases. Unmatched junction bases numbered 9, after V lost 5 bases and J lost 1 base. The CDR3 extends over 17 amino acids. CDR1 and CDR2 from the germline V gene are SGHVS and FNYEAQ. The CDR3 DNA sequence: TGTGCCAGCAGCCTCAAACCCGGGACAGGGAACACCGGGGAGCTGTTTTTT. Its protein product is CASSLKPGTGNTGELFF.

This clone was counted a single time. This chain uses TRBV7-3 with TRBJ2-4; TRBD1 agrees at 8 bases. J gave up 6 bases and V 3 bases, and 10 bases lay outside the gene matches. This CDR3 comprises 16 residues. Germline values: CDR1 SGHTA, CDR2 FQGTGA. CDR3 nucleotide sequence: TGTGCCAGCAGCTTCACCGGGACAGGAGGGGGAAACATTCAGTACTTC. Protein sequence: CASSFTGTGGGNIQYF.

The CDR3 nucleotides are TGTGCCAGCAGCTGGAGATCCGGGGACTATGGCTACACCTTC. This encodes CASSWRSGDYGYTF. The rearrangement uses TRBV7-9 and TRBJ1-2; D is unresolved. The V gene's germline CDR1 is SEHNR and CDR2 FQNEAQ (reference sequence). This CDR3 has 14 amino acids. Deletions cut 4 bases from V and 3 bases from J, with 12 bases between.

The table lists this clone with a few counts. CDR3 loop: CATGTSGSYEQYF. CDR3 sequence (DNA): TGTGCCACCGGGACTAGCGGGAGCTACGAGCAGTACTTC. The chain links TRBV15 to TRBJ2-7, with TRBD2 identical over 14 bases. Trimming took 8 bases from V and 3 from J; bases not matched to a gene: 0. Germline V gene lookup returns CDR1 LNHNV and CDR2 YYDKDF (reference sequence). This CDR3 has 13 amino acids.

J is TRBJ1-1 and V is TRBV10-1; D possibly corresponds to TRBD1 (5 bases). This CDR3 has 17 amino acids. V was clipped by 0 bases and J by 2 bases, with 16 bases between them. The V gene's germline CDR1 is WNHNN and CDR2 SYGVQD (reference sequence). CDR3 nucleotides: TGCGCCAGCAGTGAGTCGTCCGCGCGGGGCCGAAACACTGAAGCTTTCTTT. As protein: CASSESSARGRNTEAFF.